Detailed here is one T cell receptor beta chain. This clone occurred a few times. This clone's antigen is unknown. Within one base of it there is no much larger clone, and no base qualities were kept. The sample originates from a study of blood T cell repertoires in COVID-19 (dated by TCRdb to 2020 to 2022). Regarding the research as a whole: The collaborator samples originated in the United States, Italy and Spain and spanned the acute and convalescent phases of COVID-19. The material from the prospective study consisted of cDNA or gDNA derived from T cells, B-cell-depleted T cells, or PBMCs. Subjects who had been exposed to COVID-19, were actively infected with it, or had recovered from it provided the deeply sampled blood TCRbeta repertoires that made up the dataset. The repertoires were released in a freely available public database meant as a resource for research on the immune response to SARS-CoV-2. The samples were drawn from the first 160 participants of the ongoing ImmuneRACE study and from 1,254 subjects provided by 6 global collaborators. A de-identified subject ID, COVID-19 status, age in years and sex were almost always included in the sample metadata. Where available, HLA class I and class II types were obtained from metadata supplied by the sample provider rather than from assay-based typing.

TCRbeta CDR3 regions were amplified from genomic DNA using the immunoSEQ Assay, a bias-controlled multiplex PCR. Concerning the study's data processing: The number of nucleated cells in each sample was estimated from the amplification of reference gene primers within the assay. Sequence reads were collapsed and filtered to measure the absolute abundance of every unique TCRbeta CDR3 rearrangement. For each sample, productive Simpson clonality was calculated by taking the square root of Simpson's diversity index across productive rearrangements. Imported from immuneACCESS, the table was reduced by TCRdb to in-frame sequences with V and J called. These copies leave out some clones; in studies compared against another copy, an unresolved V gene accounts for under half, and the cause of the remainder is not known. V, J and clone size are taken as reported in that table, and D and trimming were inferred from the DNA itself. For this sample there are under 25,000 clones; 88% appear just once. The ten largest account for approximately 3% of the sample.

Collaborating institutions collected whole blood in K2EDTA tubes following their own protocols. For TCRbeta analysis, collaborators shipped samples in one of three forms: frozen whole blood, isolated PBMCs, or DNA extracted from either of those sample types. V ends up 2 bases short and J 6 bases short, with an unmatched junction base count of 7. Sequences SGHRS (CDR1) and YFSETQ (CDR2) are obtained from the germline V gene. Including the terminal cysteine and phenylalanine, the CDR3 comprises 15 residues. Only CDR3 DNA is held: 45 bases, read in frame from base 1. Beyond this particular receptor, the publication reports: The amount of clinical and demographic metadata varied by source and participant and was provided uncurated.

The receptor was derived from a human donor in a cohort sampled during active COVID-19. Input material: peripheral blood. This chain joins TRBV5-1 to TRBJ2-7; 11 central nucleotides agree with TRBD2. The base sequence is TGCGCCAGCAGCTTTTTAGCGGGAGGGCCGGGCGAGCAGTACTTC. The encoded protein is CASSFLAGGPGEQYF.